This T cell receptor (beta chain) was retrieved from a study of control samples from healthy donors and cancer patients. Profiled with immunoSEQ multiplex PCR; TCRdb holds only in-frame clones, not every one. This table holds over 150,000 clones, roughly nine tenths found once. Trimming pared 5 bases from V and 6 bases from J, leaving 8 bases between. This CDR3 comprises 12 residues. The V gene's germline CDR1 is LNHDA and CDR2 SQIVND (reference sequence). Sequenced sample: blood. V is TRBV19 and J is TRBJ2-1, with D hard to call. The sequence came from a man younger than 40 in good health. CDR3 bases: TGTGCCAGTAGTTCCTTTTCCAATGAGCAGTTCTTC. Its translation is CASSSFSNEQFF.